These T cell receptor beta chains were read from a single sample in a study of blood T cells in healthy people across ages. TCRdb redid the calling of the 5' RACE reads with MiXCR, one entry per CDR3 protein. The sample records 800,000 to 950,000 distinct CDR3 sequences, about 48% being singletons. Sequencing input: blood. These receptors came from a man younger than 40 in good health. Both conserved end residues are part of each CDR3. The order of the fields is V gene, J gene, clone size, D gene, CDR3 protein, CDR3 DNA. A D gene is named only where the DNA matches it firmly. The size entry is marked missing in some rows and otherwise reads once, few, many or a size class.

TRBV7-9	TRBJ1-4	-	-	CASSLAREEKLFF	TGTGCCAGCAGCTTAGCCAGGGAGGAAAAACTGTTTTTT
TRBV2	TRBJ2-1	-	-	CRSRGPSSYNEQFF	TGCCGTTCGCGGGGGCCAAGCTCCTACAATGAGCAGTTCTTC
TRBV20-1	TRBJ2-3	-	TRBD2	CSAPLAGRDTDTQYF	TGCAGTGCTCCCTTAGCGGGGCGGGACACAGATACGCAGTATTTT
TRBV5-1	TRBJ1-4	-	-	CASSTQGGTNEKLFF	TGCGCCAGCAGCACCCAGGGCGGAACAAATGAAAAACTGTTTTTT
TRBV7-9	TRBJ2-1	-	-	CASRRGGDEQFF	TGTGCCAGCAGGAGGGGAGGAGATGAGCAGTTCTTC
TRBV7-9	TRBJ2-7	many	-	CASSSRLGSPYEQYF	TGTGCCAGCAGCTCCAGACTAGGATCTCCCTACGAGCAGTACTTC
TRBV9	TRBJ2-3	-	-	CASSVGARGTDTQYF	TGTGCCAGCAGCGTAGGAGCGAGAGGCACAGATACGCAGTATTTT
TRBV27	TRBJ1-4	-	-	CASSSHLGGYRGEKLFF	TGTGCCAGCAGTTCTCACCTCGGGGGGTATCGGGGTGAAAAACTGTTTTTT
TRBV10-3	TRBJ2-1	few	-	CAISEGDGAYNEQFF	TGTGCCATCAGTGAAGGGGACGGAGCCTACAATGAGCAGTTCTTC
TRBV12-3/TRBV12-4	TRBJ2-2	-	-	CASSAAMTGELFF	TGTGCCAGCAGCGCCGCCATGACCGGGGAGCTGTTTTTT
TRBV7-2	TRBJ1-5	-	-	CASSLGDTRNQPQHF	TGTGCCAGCAGCTTAGGTGACACTCGCAATCAGCCCCAGCATTTT
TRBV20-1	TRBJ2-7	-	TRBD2	CSGAGPAYEQYF	TGCAGTGGAGCGGGGCCCGCCTACGAGCAGTACTTC
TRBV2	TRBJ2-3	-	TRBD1	CASSETGQALDTQYF	TGTGCCAGCAGTGAAACGGGACAGGCTCTAGATACGCAGTATTTT
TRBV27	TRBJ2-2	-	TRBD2	CASSFLAGGSTGELFF	TGTGCCAGCAGTTTTCTGGCGGGGGGCAGCACCGGGGAGCTGTTTTTT
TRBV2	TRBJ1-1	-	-	CASTGDKYMNTEAFF	TGTGCCAGCACTGGGGATAAGTACATGAACACTGAAGCTTTCTTT
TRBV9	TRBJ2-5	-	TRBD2	CASSALAGGRNEQYF	TGTGCCAGCAGCGCCTTAGCGGGGGGGCGCAATGAGCAGTACTTC
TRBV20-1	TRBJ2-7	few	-	CSARDRTFSSYEQYF	TGCAGTGCTAGAGACAGGACTTTCAGCTCCTACGAGCAGTACTTC
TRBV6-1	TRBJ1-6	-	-	CASSEAGQSNSPLHF	TGTGCCAGCAGTGAAGCAGGACAGAGCAATTCACCCCTCCACTTT
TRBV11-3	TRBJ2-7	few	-	CASSFDALLSGKYEQYF	TGTGCCAGCAGCTTCGACGCCCTACTGTCAGGGAAGTACGAGCAGTACTTC
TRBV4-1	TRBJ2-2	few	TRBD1	CASRTTGTGELFF	TGCGCCAGCAGAACGACAGGGACCGGGGAGCTGTTTTTT
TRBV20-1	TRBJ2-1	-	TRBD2	CSATSGGIDEQFF	TGCAGTGCTACTAGCGGGGGGATCGATGAGCAGTTCTTC
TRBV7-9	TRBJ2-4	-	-	CASSLTTAKNIQYF	TGTGCCAGCAGCTTAACTACAGCAAAAAACATTCAGTACTTC
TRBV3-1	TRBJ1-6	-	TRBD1	CATTQGAENSPLHF	TGTGCCACCACGCAGGGGGCGGAAAATTCACCCCTCCACTTT
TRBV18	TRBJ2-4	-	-	CASSPSDREQYF	TGTGCCAGCTCACCATCGGACAGAGAGCAGTACTTC
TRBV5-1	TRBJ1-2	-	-	CASSLDGYGHTF	TGCGCCAGCAGCTTGGATGGGTATGGCCACACCTTC
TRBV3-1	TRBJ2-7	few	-	CASSQDGTGTDEQYF	TGTGCCAGCAGCCAAGATGGGACTGGGACCGACGAGCAGTACTTC
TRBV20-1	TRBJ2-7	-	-	CSAPGDGTRHEQYF	TGCAGTGCTCCGGGAGACGGTACTCGACACGAGCAGTACTTC
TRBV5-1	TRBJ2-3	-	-	CASMLGGSTDTQYF	TGCGCCAGCATGTTGGGGGGTAGCACAGATACGCAGTATTTT
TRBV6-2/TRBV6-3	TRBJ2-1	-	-	CASSSRLTNEQFF	TGTGCCAGCAGTTCTCGGTTGACCAATGAGCAGTTCTTC
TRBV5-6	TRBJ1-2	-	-	CASSRRDGGYGYTF	TGTGCCAGCAGCCGGCGGGACGGGGGTTATGGCTACACCTTC
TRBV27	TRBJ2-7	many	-	CASSPRPSYEQYF	TGTGCCAGCAGTCCACGCCCCTCCTACGAGCAGTACTTC
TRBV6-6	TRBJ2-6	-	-	CATCPTLGVGANVLTF	TGTGCCACGTGCCCCACCTTAGGGGTAGGGGCCAACGTCCTGACTTTC
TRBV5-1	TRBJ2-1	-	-	CASTGTGSSYNEQFF	TGCGCCAGCACTGGGACTGGGAGCTCCTACAATGAGCAGTTCTTC
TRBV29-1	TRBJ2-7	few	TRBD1	CSVEADREEQYF	TGCAGCGTTGAAGCGGACAGGGAAGAGCAGTACTTC
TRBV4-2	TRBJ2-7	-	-	CASSQDAQVEYEQYF	TGTGCCAGCAGCCAAGATGCGCAGGTCGAGTACGAGCAGTACTTC
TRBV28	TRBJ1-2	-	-	CASGRRIAGTSYGYTF	TGTGCCAGCGGGAGACGAATCGCCGGGACGTCTTATGGCTACACCTTC
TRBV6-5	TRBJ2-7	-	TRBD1	CASSYLDRGPLEQYF	TGTGCCAGCAGTTACTTGGACAGGGGGCCTCTCGAGCAGTACTTC